This TCR beta chain was identified in a study of CD8+ T cells in alopecia areata (dated by TCRdb to between 2017 and 2018). Concerning the study at large: The treated patients, all with moderate-to-severe alopecia areata, were enrolled in an open-label pilot trial of oral tofacitinib given at 5 to 10 mg twice daily. Patients stayed on tofacitinib for 6 to 18 months and then had 6 months of follow-up off drug so that delayed response and recurrence could be assessed. Disease severity in treated patients was measured with the SALT score, which quantifies the percentage of affected scalp surface area. In both human patients and the C3H/HeJ mouse model, the study applied high-throughput TCRbeta sequencing to look at T cell clonal expansion in alopecia areata. On the human side, TCRbeta sequencing was run on scalp tissue and on sorted CD4+ and CD8+ peripheral blood T cells from healthy controls and from alopecia areata patients with either patchy or totalis/universalis disease. Biopsies were taken from tofacitinib-treated patients at baseline and again at 4 and 24 weeks into treatment, and several of those patients also had a later scalp biopsy. Clonality in the scalp was compared among normal scalp (n=4), patchy alopecia areata scalp (n=8), and alopecia totalis/universalis scalp (n=8). RNA came from the PAXgene miRNA kit for fixed scalp, the miRNeasy kit for PBMCs, and the RNeasy kit for mouse skin. Amplification of TCRbeta CDR3 regions was done by immunoSEQ multiplex PCR using 35 Vbeta forward primers and 13 Jbeta reverse primers. General study outcomes and caveats: Shared TCR sequences between patients were less evident than in mice, which may be partly attributable to HLA diversity in the patient population. Compared with normal scalp, lesional scalp, particularly in alopecia totalis/universalis, had higher clonality and more expanded CD8+ clones, which suggests antigenic drive. Resident alphabeta T cells in normal human skin are also sequenced, complicating scalp TCR repertoire analysis, unlike mouse skin dominated by gammadelta T cells. Because the treated cohort was small and had only one nonresponder, larger studies are needed to examine links between baseline CD8+ expansion and response. During tofacitinib treatment, many expanded lesional clones remained in scalp and blood, and this persistence may partly explain relapse after treatment is stopped. Scalp clonality and the number of expanded CD8+ clones among the top 100 scalp clones were significantly decreased by tofacitinib.

Sample time point, as interpreted from the label and publication: about 25 weeks on oral tofacitinib. This specimen's treatment or condition label, interpreted: oral pan-JAK inhibitor, 5-10 mg twice daily. Lesional scalp punch biopsies and peripheral blood were obtained from alopecia areata patients. PBMCs were separated by density centrifugation and stained for CD3, CD4 and CD8, after which CD4+ and CD8+ T cells were sorted on a FACSAria. Library construction relied on the immunoSEQ multiplex PCR assay. To provide template for TCR sequencing, every sample had RNA extracted and reverse transcribed into cDNA. First-strand cDNA was synthesized with SuperScript III using a 2:1 mix of oligo-dT and random hexamers. A synthetic immune receptor repertoire was used to gauge amplification bias, and whatever bias remained was removed computationally. In the original analysis: Raw reads were preprocessed to remove errors, and CDR3 was defined according to IMGT conventions as the region from the conserved cysteine to phenylalanine. Clonality was calculated as 1 minus Shannon entropy normalized by log2 of the number of productive unique TCRs. Whether scalp clones were CD4 or CD8 was inferred by matching scalp TCRbeta sequences against CD4 and CD8 repertoires sorted from blood. In its TCRdb copy, this immuneACCESS table keeps in-frame sequences only and misses some clones. Where compared with another copy, unresolved V genes explain less than half of these, and the others have no known cause. V and J calls and clone size follow that table, whereas D and trimming were derived from the DNA. The sample includes around 270,000 clones, with roughly 60% observed a single time. The ten top clones hold less than 2% of the sample.

About this clone itself: Its antigen target is currently unknown. Base-call qualities are not available, and no considerably larger clone is one nucleotide away.

From a lookup of the germline V gene (reference sequence), CDR1 and CDR2 are GTSNPN and SVGIG. V and J lose 4 bases and 6 bases, and a span of 10 bases separates them. Its CDR3 holds 12 amino acids, cysteine through phenylalanine. The sequence is cut down to CDR3 DNA, 36 bases in frame from base 1. This clonotype originated in a human donor with alopecia areata. This material consisted of CD4+ T cells sorted from blood, taken at week 24, from a patient treated with tofacitinib. Rearrangement joined TRBV30 to TRBJ2-4, with a weak D call of TRBD2 (5 bases match). The DNA reads as follows: TGTGCCTGGACCCCGGGGATAAACATTCAGTACTTC. Translation gives CAWTPGINIQYF.